One sample yielded the 26 T cell receptor beta chains listed below, sequenced in a study of CD8+ T cells in alopecia areata. In each case, RNA was isolated and then reverse transcribed into cDNA as the sequencing template. Generated by immunoSEQ multiplex PCR, the TCRdb table keeps only in-frame clones and is missing some. Here the sample spans about 200,000 clones, approximately 38% being singletons. Treatment noted: oral pan-JAK inhibitor, 5-10 mg twice daily. This sample comprised CD4+ T cells sorted from blood, obtained at approximately week 34, from a patient treated with tofacitinib. The receptors were sampled from a human donor with alopecia areata.

The chain is built from TRBV27 and TRBJ2-5; weak D call: TRBD1 (6 bases). From germline, CDR1 is MNHEY and CDR2 SMNVEV (reference sequence). V was pared by 4 bases and J by 3 bases, with 12 bases between. This CDR3 is 14 amino acids long. The CDR3 sequence is CASSSAGAEETQYF. The DNA for the CDR3 is TGTGCCAGCAGTTCAGCAGGGGCGGAAGAGACCCAGTACTTC.

This clone was counted between two and nine times. The V and J genes are TRBV19 and TRBJ1-1; D possibly corresponds to TRBD1 (5 bases). The CDR3 runs to 14 residues. Trimming cost V 1 base and J 6 bases, with 12 bases left between them. CDR1 and CDR2 (germline): LNHDA, SQIVND (reference sequence). The CDR3, as DNA: TGTGCCAGTAGTATAGGTCCCCTGGGGGCTGAAGCTTTCTTT. Its protein product is CASSIGPLGAEAFF.

This clone appeared many times. The genes are TRBV19 and TRBJ1-3, with 7 bases fitting TRBD1. V trimming: 7 bases; J trimming: 4 bases; junction bases outside the gene matches: 10. The CDR3 extends over 15 amino acids. The germline CDR1 and CDR2 sequences are LNHDA and SQIVND (reference sequence). The CDR3 DNA follows: TGTGCCAGTACCGCGGACAGGAAGCGCGGAAACACCATATATTTT. Its translation is CASTADRKRGNTIYF.

V usage is TRBV29-1 and J usage is TRBJ1-2; 7 nucleotides align to TRBD1. The V gene end was trimmed by 4 bases and the J gene end by 3 bases; junction bases not matched to a gene: 5. The germline V gene has CDR1 SQVTM and CDR2 ANQGSEA. This CDR3 has 13 amino acids. CDR3 sequence (DNA): TGCAGCGTTGCCCAGGGGGTGGACTATGGCTACACCTTC. Its translation: CSVAQGVDYGYTF.

This chain connects TRBV2 to TRBJ1-1, with D uncertain. CDR1 and CDR2 (germline): SNHLY, FYNNEI. This CDR3 spans 12 amino acids. Trimming stripped 8 bases from V and 2 bases from J, with 9 bases between. In DNA, the CDR3 is TGTGCCAGCCGTTTACGAAACACTGAAGCTTTCTTT. This sequence encodes CASRLRNTEAFF.

A few counts support this clone. The rearrangement joins TRBV30 to TRBJ2-6, with D perhaps matching TRBD1 (5 bases). The CDR3 totals 14 residues. Trimming stripped 2 bases from V and 2 bases from J, with 7 bases between. Germline V gene sequence: CDR1 GTSNPN, CDR2 SVGIG (reference sequence). CDR3 sequence (DNA): TGTGCCTGGAGTAAGGGGACTGGGGCCAACGTCCTGACTTTC. Translated, it gives CAWSKGTGANVLTF.

This chain uses TRBV6-6 with TRBJ2-1, with D possibly matching TRBD2 (6 bases). Trimming removed 5 bases at V and 6 bases at J, with 17 bases between. The germline gives CDR1 MNHNY, CDR2 SVGAGI (reference sequence). The CDR3 runs to 15 residues. The DNA of the CDR3 is TGTGCCAGCAGTCCGCTATCGGGAGATAGCAATGAGCAGTTCTTC. It codes for CASSPLSGDSNEQFF.

This chain connects TRBV30 to TRBJ2-1, with D perhaps assigned TRBD1 or TRBD2 (5 bases each). Trimming removed 5 bases from V and 6 bases from J, with 14 bases in between. The CDR3 consists of 13 residues. The germline gives CDR1 GTSNPN, CDR2 SVGIG (reference sequence). CDR3 residues: CAWLVWGSNEQFF. The CDR3 nucleotides are TGTGCCTGGCTGGTTTGGGGGAGCAATGAGCAGTTCTTC.

V gene TRBV2 combines with J gene TRBJ1-2; tentative D call: TRBD1 (6 bases). The CDR3 has 12 residues. The germline V and J ends were trimmed by 8 bases and 8 bases, with 15 bases remaining between them. CDR1 is SNHLY, CDR2 FYNNEI, per germline. The DNA for the CDR3 is TGTGCCAGCGGCAGCGGGGGGGCGGGCTACACCTTC. Amino acids: CASGSGGAGYTF.

J is TRBJ1-5 and V is TRBV18; weak D call: TRBD1 (5 bases). With 3 bases removed from V and 1 base from J, the gap between germline ends came to 7 bases. CDR3 length equals 14 residues. From germline, CDR1 is KGHSH and CDR2 LQKENI. CDR3 region: CASSPWDSNQPQHF. The CDR3 region has the DNA TGTGCCAGCTCACCTTGGGACAGCAATCAGCCCCAGCATTTT.

This clone occurred many times. This rearrangement joins TRBV5-1 to TRBJ2-1; weak D call: TRBD2 (6 bases). In germline, CDR1 is SGHRS, CDR2 YFSETQ. V was trimmed by 4 bases and J by 5 bases, leaving 16 bases between them. This CDR3 is built from 15 residues. CDR3 nucleotides: TGCGCCAGCAGCCAGTGGGGGGAGAGGGACAATGAGCAGTTCTTC. Its translation: CASSQWGERDNEQFF. Variable domain in full (rest from reference TRBV5-1 and TRBJ2-1): KAGVTQTPRYLIKTRGQQVTLSCSPISGHRSVSWYQQTPGQGLQFLFEYFSETQRNKGNFPGRFSGRQFSNSRSEMNVSTLELGDSALYLCASSQWGERDNEQFFGPGTRLTVL.

This chain joins TRBV7-9 and TRBJ1-2; tentatively, D is TRBD1 (5 bases). Germline V lookup: CDR1 SEHNR, CDR2 FQNEAQ (reference sequence). Trimming took 5 bases from V and 7 from J, leaving 11 bases between them. This CDR3 region has 12 residues. The CDR3 bases are TGTGCCAGCAGCGCATGGGGGGTTGGCTACACCTTC. This codes for CASSAWGVGYTF.

The V and J genes are TRBV7-9 and TRBJ1-1, with D uncertain. This CDR3 contains 13 residues. The germline V gene has CDR1 SEHNR and CDR2 FQNEAQ (reference sequence). The ends were cut back, 8 bases at V and 6 bases at J, with 16 bases in the middle. CDR3 protein: CASGEVPRPEAFF. In nucleotides, the CDR3 is TGTGCCAGCGGAGAGGTTCCTCGGCCTGAAGCTTTCTTT.

The rearrangement joins TRBV28 to TRBJ2-4; D is possibly TRBD2 (6 bases). V lost 4 bases, J lost 7 bases, and 11 bases lay in between. CDR3 length equals 13 residues. The germline V gene has CDR1 MDHEN and CDR2 SYDVKM. CDR3 nucleotides: TGTGCCAGCAGTTGGGGAGGAGGGAACATTCAGTACTTC. Protein product: CASSWGGGNIQYF.

The rearrangement links TRBV25-1 to TRBJ1-6; the match to TRBD1 covers 7 bases. J was trimmed by 3 bases and V by 4 bases; bases with no gene match: 12. In germline, CDR1 is MGHDK, CDR2 SYGVNS. CDR3 length: 18 amino acids. The CDR3 nucleotides read TGTGCCAGCAGTGCCCTGGGACAGCGGCTAAACTATAATTCACCCCTCCACTTT. The encoded protein is CASSALGQRLNYNSPLHF.

This clone occurred once. J is TRBJ1-5 and V is TRBV10-3; D is uncertain. Trimming pared 3 bases from V and 0 bases from J, leaving 3 bases between. The CDR3 consists of 13 residues. Germline CDR1 is ENHRY and CDR2 is SYGVKD. The CDR3 loop is CAISEHSNQPQHF. For the CDR3, the DNA is TGTGCCATCAGTGAACATAGCAATCAGCCCCAGCATTTT.

This chain connects TRBV4-1 to TRBJ1-5, with D hard to call. The germline V gene has CDR1 MGHRA and CDR2 YSYEKL. This CDR3 has 15 residues. With 1 base removed from V and 0 bases from J, the gap between germline ends came to 7 bases. The CDR3 sequence: CASSQGGYSNQPQHF. The CDR3 DNA sequence: TGCGCCAGCAGCCAAGGAGGATATAGCAATCAGCCCCAGCATTTT.

The gene calls are TRBV7-9 and TRBJ2-3, with 7 bases lining up with TRBD1. Per the germline V gene, CDR1 is SEHNR and CDR2 is FQNEAQ (reference sequence). After removal of 4 bases from V and 0 bases from J, the junction contained 13 bases not matched to a gene. CDR3 length: 18 residues. The CDR3 region has the DNA TGTGCCAGCAGCTCACAACATACCGGGACAGCTAGCACAGATACGCAGTATTTT. Protein: CASSSQHTGTASTDTQYF.

Comments on this clone: Other DNA sequences in this sample translate to the same CDR3. V usage is TRBV9 and J usage is TRBJ2-3; D call uncertain. Germline assignment: CDR1 SGDLS and CDR2 YYNGEE. This CDR3 has 15 residues. Between the trimmed V and J ends, which lost 0 bases and 0 bases, there was a span of 8 bases. In DNA form, the CDR3 reads TGTGCCAGCAGCGTAGTTCCCAGCAGCACAGATACGCAGTATTTT. It specifies CASSVVPSSTDTQYF.

The CDR3 DNA sequence: TGCAGCGTTGGGGACGTCAATGAGCAGTTCTTC. Amino acid sequence: CSVGDVNEQFF. V usage is TRBV29-1 and J usage is TRBJ2-1, with D perhaps assigned TRBD1 or TRBD2 (5 bases each). This CDR3 comprises 11 residues. Trimming removed 4 bases from V and 6 bases from J, with 7 bases in between. Germline CDR1 is SQVTM and CDR2 is ANQGSEA.

This clone was observed a handful of times. This chain connects TRBV5-1 to TRBJ2-7, with TRBD1 identical over 7 bases. The CDR3 loop spans 16 amino acids. After removal of 1 base from V and 0 bases from J, the junction contained 7 bases not matched to a gene. CDR1 and CDR2 from the germline V gene are SGHRS and YFSETQ. CDR3 sequence reads: CASSLTGAPGSYEQYF. CDR3 bases: TGCGCCAGCAGCTTGACAGGGGCCCCTGGCTCCTACGAGCAGTACTTC.

There are a few counts of this clone. This rearrangement joins TRBV30 to TRBJ2-5; a possible D gene is TRBD1 (5 bases). This CDR3 contains 14 residues. Trimming removed 3 bases at V and 4 bases at J, with 15 bases between. The V gene's germline CDR1 is GTSNPN and CDR2 SVGIG (reference sequence). The CDR3 nucleotides are TGTGCCTGGAGCTTGCCCAGGGATCGAGAGACCCAGTACTTC. It yields the protein CAWSLPRDRETQYF.

The V gene is TRBV6-5, the J gene TRBJ1-1; 7 positions agree with TRBD1. V was clipped by 7 bases and J by 4 bases; unmatched bases: 6. The V gene's germline CDR1 is MNHEY and CDR2 SVGAGI. The CDR3 is made up of 13 amino acids. The CDR3 sequence: CASTRGFGTEAFF. In DNA form, the CDR3 reads TGTGCCAGCACCAGGGGGTTCGGCACTGAAGCTTTCTTT.

This clone occurred a few times. The rearrangement uses TRBV29-1 and TRBJ1-2; 8 nucleotides agree with TRBD1. CDR1 SQVTM and CDR2 ANQGSEA come from the germline V gene. V shed 7 bases and J 3 bases; nucleotides not matched to a gene: 7. The CDR3 contains 13 residues. Here the CDR3 DNA reads TGCAGCGGATCGACAGGGGTCGACTATGGCTACACCTTC. Translating it yields CSGSTGVDYGYTF. Full variable domain (outside the CDR3, taken from reference TRBV29-1 and TRBJ1-2): SAVISQKPSRDICQRGTSLTIQCQVDSQVTMMFWYRQQPGQSLTLIATANQGSEATYESGFVIDKFPISRPNLTFSTLTVSNMSPEDSSIYLCSGSTGVDYGYTFGSGTRLTVV.

This clone appeared a single time. This chain uses TRBV7-7 with TRBJ2-1, with D perhaps TRBD1 (5 bases). This CDR3 has 15 amino acids. Per the germline V gene, CDR1 is SSHAT and CDR2 is FNYEAQ (reference sequence). The V end lost 1 base, the J end lost 5 bases, and 12 bases lay between the germline ends. The chain's CDR3 is CASSLESGINNEQFF. The CDR3 DNA follows: TGTGCCAGCAGCTTAGAGTCAGGGATCAACAATGAGCAGTTCTTC.

This clone has more than one count but fewer than ten. The rearrangement joins TRBV18 to TRBJ1-1; no clear D gene. The germline V gene encodes CDR1 KGHSH and CDR2 LQKENI. The CDR3 is 12 residues long. The V end was cut by 2 bases, the J end by 3 bases, with 4 bases between. The CDR3 is CASSPGDTEAFF. The CDR3 coding sequence is TGTGCCAGCTCACCAGGGGACACTGAAGCTTTCTTT.